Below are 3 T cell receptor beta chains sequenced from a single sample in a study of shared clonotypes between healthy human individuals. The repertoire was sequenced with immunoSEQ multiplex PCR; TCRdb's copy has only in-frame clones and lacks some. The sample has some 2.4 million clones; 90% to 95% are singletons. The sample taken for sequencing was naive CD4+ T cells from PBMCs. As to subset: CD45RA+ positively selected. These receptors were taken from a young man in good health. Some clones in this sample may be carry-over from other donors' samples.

The CDR3 coding sequence is TGCAGCGCCAGGGGGAATAATGAAAAACTGTTTTTT. It is translated as CSARGNNEKLFF. The chain links TRBV29-1 to TRBJ1-4; TRBD1 matches 7 bases. This CDR3 is built from 12 residues. Germline V gives CDR1 SQVTM, CDR2 ANQGSEA. V trimming: 7 bases; J trimming: 4 bases; junction bases outside the gene matches: 3.

The CDR3 sequence is CASSTKRRAGEYNEQFF. The CDR3, as DNA: TGTGCCAGCAGCACTAAGCGGAGGGCGGGGGAATACAATGAGCAGTTCTTC. The chain has TRBV21-1 and TRBJ2-1; TRBD2 is the table's D call and was not checked against the DNA. TRBV21-1 is a pseudogene segment. This CDR3 spans 17 amino acids.

The CDR3 region is CASSGTDKANYGYTF. The CDR3 DNA reads as TGTGCCAGTAGCGGGACAGACAAAGCTAACTATGGCTACACCTTC. The genes are TRBV19 and TRBJ1-2; 7 bases are a match to TRBD1. This CDR3 comprises 15 residues. J was trimmed by 0 bases and V by 6 bases; bases with no gene match: 7. CDR1 is LNHDA, CDR2 SQIVND, per germline (reference sequence).